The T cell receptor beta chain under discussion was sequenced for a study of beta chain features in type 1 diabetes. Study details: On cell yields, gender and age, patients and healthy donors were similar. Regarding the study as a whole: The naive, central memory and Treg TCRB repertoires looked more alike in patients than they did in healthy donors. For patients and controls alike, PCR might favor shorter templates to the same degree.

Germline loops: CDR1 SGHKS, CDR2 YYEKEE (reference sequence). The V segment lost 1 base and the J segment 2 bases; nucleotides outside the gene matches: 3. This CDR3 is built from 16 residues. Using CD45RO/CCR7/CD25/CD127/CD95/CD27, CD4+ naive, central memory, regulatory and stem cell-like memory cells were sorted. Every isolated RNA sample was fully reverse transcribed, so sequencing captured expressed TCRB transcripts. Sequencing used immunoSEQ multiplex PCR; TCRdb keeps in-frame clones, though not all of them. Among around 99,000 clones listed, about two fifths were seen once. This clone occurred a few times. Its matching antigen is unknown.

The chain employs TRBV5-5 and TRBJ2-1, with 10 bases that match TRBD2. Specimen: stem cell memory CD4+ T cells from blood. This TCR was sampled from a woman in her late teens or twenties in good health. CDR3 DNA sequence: TGTGCCAGCAGCTTGTTTCTAGCGGGGGCCTACAATGAGCAGTTCTTC. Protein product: CASSLFLAGAYNEQFF.